This T cell receptor beta chain emerged from a study of the immune and genomic landscape of osteosarcoma (dated by TCRdb to the early 2020s). Context from the whole study: The overall cohort was composed of 48 pediatric and adult patients with high-grade osteosarcoma, and a median age at diagnosis of roughly 25 years (range roughly 5-85) was recorded. Poor-risk disease was overrepresented in the cohort, as 73% of patients had an unfavorable pathologic response to standard therapy and around 63% were deceased. Patients in the overall cohort were under 65% male, and approximately 73% presented with localized disease at diagnosis. The study profiled osteosarcoma specimens with whole genome, RNA and T-cell receptor sequencing plus immunohistochemistry and reverse phase protein arrays to define immunogenic potential. To characterize the osteosarcoma immunogenomic landscape, TCR sequencing results were integrated with transcriptome, protein array and immunostaining data. The goal of the study was to explain why immune checkpoint inhibitors have shown limited clinical activity in osteosarcoma. Three patients contributed two samples from the same tumor site.

TCR beta chain CDR3 regions were immunosequenced using the ImmunoSEQ Assay (Adaptive Biotechnologies). The paper's processing steps were these. TCRB rearrangements, read counts, read proportions and gene usage were exported through the ImmunoSEQ Analyzer platform. T-cell clonality was calculated on productive rearrangements as 1 minus Pielou's evenness. In the clonal space homeostasis analysis, clonotypes were binned as rare, small, medium, large or hyperexpanded (0.01 to 1 of the repertoire). TCR productive clonality was compared across immune clusters C1, C2 and C3 using the Wilcoxon rank sum test. TCRdb holds this immuneACCESS table with in-frame rearrangements only. Some clones are missing; in checked studies, unresolved V genes explain under half, and the rest has no known cause. D and trimming come from the DNA, and the V and J calls and clone size come from that table. The sample table contains 10,000 to 12,000 clones; only one count was recorded for under 75% of them. The ten top clones hold 15% to 20% of the sample.

Spanning cysteine to phenylalanine, the CDR3 consists of 15 amino acids. The CDR3 DNA has 45 bases and is translated from base 1. Trimming accounts for 0 bases at V and 2 bases at J, while the number of junction bases matched to no gene is 4. In the germline V gene, CDR1 corresponds to SGHRS and CDR2 to YFSETQ. The research as a whole found: Productive TCR clonality was found to be low overall, with an average of 0.09 and a maximum of 0.3, which suggested limited T-cell clonal expansion. Sample size was not determined by any statistical method, because osteosarcoma is rare and every possible sample was collected. Alongside the frozen tumor specimens, matched blood was collected from only two patients. Higher TCR productive clonality was observed in the immune-hot C3 cluster than in the cold C1 cluster, although TCR productive clonality remained low overall. In five cases, a single hyperexpanded clone dominated the repertoire, and each of these five cases had fewer than 100 T-cell clonotypes. The clonality benchmarks were taken from external normal skin and healthy peripheral blood data instead of from matched normal tissue.

Specimens were post-treatment primary, local recurrence and metastasis tumors from poor-prognosis patients. As concerns this clone: Which antigen it targets is not known. Base qualities are not provided; no much larger clone lies one nucleotide away.

This receptor was obtained from a human donor with osteosarcoma. The chain uses TRBV5-1 and TRBJ1-2, with 7 bases matching TRBD1. The sequenced sample consisted of osteosarcoma tumor tissue from the lung. The nucleotide sequence is TGCGCCAGCAGCTTGGGGACAGGCGAGAACTATGGCTACACCTTC. This encodes CASSLGTGENYGYTF.